The 16 T cell receptor beta chains presented below share a single source sample, sequenced in a study of blood T cells in healthy people across ages. Together with a sample-barcoded 5' primer, a J-beta primer mix was included in a second PCR lasting about 7 to 12 cycles. Each CDR3 protein is one row after TCRdb ran MiXCR on the 5' RACE reads. Among approximately 1,000,000 distinct CDR3 sequences, 35% to 40% were seen once, and the ten largest hold around 12%. Sequenced: blood. All receptors come from a young man in good health.

To note about this clonotype: The junction does not match germline at one end; this may be a read error. J is TRBJ2-5 and V is TRBV2, with D possibly TRBD2 on 6 matching bases. This CDR3 comprises 15 residues. Germline V gives CDR1 SNHLY, CDR2 FYNNEI. CDR3 DNA sequence: TGCGCCAGCAGTAAGGATGGAGGGTACCAAGAGACCCAGTACTTC. It is translated as CASSKDGGYQETQYF.

The genes are TRBV4-1 and TRBJ2-3; D remains unclear. The germline V and J ends were trimmed by 0 bases and 2 bases, with 9 bases remaining between them. This CDR3 region has 15 residues. CDR1 is MGHRA, CDR2 YSYEKL, per germline. The CDR3 is CASSQDRGTTDTQYF. As DNA, the CDR3 is TGCGCCAGCAGCCAAGATCGAGGAACCACAGATACGCAGTATTTT.

There are a few counts of this clonotype. This chain connects TRBV20-1 to TRBJ2-3; 8 nucleotides line up with TRBD2. Trimming removed 1 base from V and 0 bases from J; junction bases left unmatched: 9. From germline, CDR1 is DFQATT and CDR2 SNEGSKA (reference sequence). The CDR3 has 17 amino acids. CDR3 amino acids: CSARVFGGDGSTDTQYF. CDR3 bases: TGCAGTGCTAGAGTTTTCGGGGGGGACGGTAGCACAGATACGCAGTATTTT.

V usage is TRBV27 and J usage is TRBJ1-5; 7 bases line up with TRBD1. The junction had 8 bases not matched to a gene; V was cut back by 6 bases and J by 3 bases. The CDR3 spans 15 residues. The germline CDR1 and CDR2 sequences are MNHEY and SMNVEV (reference sequence). The CDR3 DNA reads as TGTGCCAGCAGCGGATCGACAGGGCTCAATCAGCCCCAGCATTTT. Protein sequence: CASSGSTGLNQPQHF.

The V gene is TRBV12-5, the J gene TRBJ1-2; TRBD1 matches 7 bases. The CDR3 has 15 residues. From germline, CDR1 is LGHNT and CDR2 FRNRAP. The junction had 7 bases not matched to a gene; V was cut back by 6 bases and J by 0 bases. The CDR3 DNA reads TGTGCTAGTGGACCGACAGGGCTCCCTAACTATGGCTACACCTTC. This codes for CASGPTGLPNYGYTF.

This sequence joins TRBV20-1 and TRBJ1-5; 9 nucleotides align to TRBD1. Germline V gives CDR1 DFQATT, CDR2 SNEGSKA (reference sequence). V trimming: 5 bases; J trimming: 0 bases; junction bases outside the gene matches: 5. The CDR3 runs to 15 residues. Written as DNA, the CDR3 is TGCAGTGCTGCGACAGGGGGAAGTAGCAATCAGCCCCAGCATTTT. This gives the protein CSAATGGSSNQPQHF.

This clonotype was recorded a few times. This chain connects TRBV3-1 to TRBJ1-5; no clear D. The germline V gene has CDR1 LGHDT and CDR2 YNNKEL (reference sequence). V was cut by 7 bases and J by 7 bases, with 14 bases left in between. The CDR3 totals 13 residues. CDR3 in amino acids: CASTGGRGQPQHF. Here the CDR3 DNA reads TGTGCCAGCACCGGAGGGAGAGGACAGCCCCAGCATTTT.

The chain couples TRBV12-3 or TRBV12-4 to TRBJ2-2, with 15 positions matching TRBD2. The CDR3 runs 16 residues. Trimming took 7 bases from V and 5 from J; bases not matched to a gene: 5. CDR3 bases: TGTGCCAGCATCCAAGGACTAGCGGGGGGGACCGGGGAGCTGTTTTTT. It specifies CASIQGLAGGTGELFF.

This clonotype turned up a few times. The CDR3 here is CASSRRTVTNSYEQYF. The CDR3 region has the DNA TGTGCCAGCAGCCGTCGGACGGTGACTAACTCCTACGAGCAGTACTTC. The chain links TRBV7-9 to TRBJ2-7, with D possibly TRBD2 on 5 matching bases. The V gene lost 5 bases and the J gene lost 0 bases, with 17 bases spanning the gap. CDR1 is SEHNR, CDR2 FQNEAQ, per germline (reference sequence). CDR3 length: 16 residues.

This clonotype was recorded a few times. The V and J genes are TRBV12-3 or TRBV12-4 and TRBJ2-7; D possibly uses TRBD1 or TRBD2 (7 bases each). The CDR3 length is 16 residues. With 5 bases removed from V and 0 bases from J, the gap between germline ends came to 17 bases. The CDR3 region is CASSPGEGDSSYEQYF. Here the CDR3 DNA reads TGTGCCAGCAGTCCAGGGGAGGGGGACAGCTCCTACGAGCAGTACTTC.

The chain employs TRBV5-1 and TRBJ1-4; D may be TRBD1 (6 bases). This CDR3 region has 16 residues. Looked up from germline, CDR1 is SGHRS and CDR2 is YFSETQ. V was pared by 1 base and J by 0 bases, with 10 bases between. The CDR3 DNA reads as TGCGCCAGCAGCTTGCGGGACACCACAACTAATGAAAAACTGTTTTTT. As protein: CASSLRDTTTNEKLFF.

In its sample, this clonotype was seen a few times. This chain uses TRBV30 with TRBJ1-1; D remains unclear. V gave up 5 bases and J gave up 7 bases, with 17 bases separating them. CDR1 is GTSNPN and CDR2 is SVGIG in the germline V gene (reference sequence). The CDR3 contains 13 residues. The CDR3 DNA is TGTGCCTGGTGGGAGACGGTGGTAGGTGAAGCTTTCTTT. Amino acids: CAWWETVVGEAFF.

The rearrangement uses TRBV6-5 and TRBJ1-1; TRBD1 might be the D (5 bases). The germline V and J ends were trimmed by 6 bases and 5 bases, with 16 bases remaining between them. The germline CDR1 and CDR2 sequences are MNHEY and SVGAGI. The CDR3 covers 14 residues. CDR3 sequence reads: CASSLQDRGTEAFF. In DNA, the CDR3 is TGTGCCAGCAGCCTACAGGATAGAGGGACTGAAGCTTTCTTT.

This clonotype came up a few times. The V call is TRBV3-1, the J call TRBJ2-5; D perhaps matches TRBD1 (6 bases). Deletions cut 0 bases from V and 0 bases from J, with 23 bases between. Germline CDR1 and CDR2: LGHDT and YNNKEL (reference sequence). CDR3 length: 20 residues. The DNA for the CDR3 is TGTGCCAGCAGCCAAGATAAAGGGATGCACAGAGGGGGTCACCAAGAGACCCAGTACTTC. Translation gives CASSQDKGMHRGGHQETQYF.

This clonotype was seen more than once but under ten times. J is TRBJ1-4 and V is TRBV6-5, with D possibly TRBD1 on 5 matching bases. This CDR3 contains 15 residues. Per germline, CDR1 MNHEY and CDR2 SVGAGI. V shed 2 bases and J shed 8 bases, with 15 bases lying between them. The CDR3 region is CASSYRGRWGEKLFF. CDR3 sequence (DNA): TGTGCCAGCAGTTACAGGGGACGGTGGGGCGAAAAACTGTTTTTT.

This clonotype was counted a few times. The rearrangement joins TRBV12-3 or TRBV12-4 to TRBJ1-1; D unresolved. The CDR3 spans 14 residues. Trimming shortened V by 2 bases and J by 2 bases, and 9 bases separated the two germline ends. The CDR3 spells CASSLSAINTEAFF. CDR3 nucleotide sequence: TGTGCCAGCAGTTTAAGTGCTATAAACACTGAAGCTTTCTTT.